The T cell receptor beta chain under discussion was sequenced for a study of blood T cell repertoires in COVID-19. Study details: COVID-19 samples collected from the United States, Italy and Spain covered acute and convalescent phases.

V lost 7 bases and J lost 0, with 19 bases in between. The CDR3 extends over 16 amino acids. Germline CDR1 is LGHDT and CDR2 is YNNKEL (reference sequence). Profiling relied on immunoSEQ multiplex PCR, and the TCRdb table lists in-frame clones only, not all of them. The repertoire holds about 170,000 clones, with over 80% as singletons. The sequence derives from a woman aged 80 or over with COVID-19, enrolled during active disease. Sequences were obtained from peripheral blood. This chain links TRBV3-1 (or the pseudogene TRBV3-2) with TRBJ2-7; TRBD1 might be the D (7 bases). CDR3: CASTRGQAGSSYEQYF. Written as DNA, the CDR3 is TGTGCCAGCACCCGAGGACAGGCGGGAAGCTCCTACGAGCAGTACTTC.